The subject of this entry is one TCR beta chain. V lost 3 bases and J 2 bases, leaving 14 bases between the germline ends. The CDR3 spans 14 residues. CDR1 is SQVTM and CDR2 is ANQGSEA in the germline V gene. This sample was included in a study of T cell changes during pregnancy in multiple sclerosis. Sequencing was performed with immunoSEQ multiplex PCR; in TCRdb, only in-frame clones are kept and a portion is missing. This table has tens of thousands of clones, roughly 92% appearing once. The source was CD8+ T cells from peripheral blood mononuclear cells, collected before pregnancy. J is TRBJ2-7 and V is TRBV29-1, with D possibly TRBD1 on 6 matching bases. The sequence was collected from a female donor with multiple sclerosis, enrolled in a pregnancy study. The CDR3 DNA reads TGCAGCGTTGAGCTGACAGGTAGTACCTACGAGCAGTACTTC. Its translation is CSVELTGSTYEQYF.